This T cell receptor (beta chain) is drawn from a study of T cell responses to AZD1222 COVID-19 vaccine. Overall study results and limits: Of spike-specific TCRs, nearly half reportedly target regions left unmutated in variants. Repertoires were obtained only post-peak T cell response. Clonal diversity may have been underestimated, and the donors were mostly white British, with more females than males.

The CDR3 has 16 amino acids. The V and J ends lost 5 bases and 4 bases, in that order; junction bases with no gene match: 8. Germline values: CDR1 SGHAT, CDR2 FQNNGV. Worth noting for this clone: Antigen unknown.

Sequencing was performed with immunoSEQ multiplex PCR; in TCRdb, only in-frame clones are kept and a portion is missing. The top ten hold 3% to 4% of the sample, which has some 200,000 clones, approximately 89% seen once. This TCR was sampled from an adult who received the AZD1222 COVID-19 vaccine. Sequenced material: peripheral blood, taken 28 days after the second AZD1222 dose. V gene TRBV11-2 combines with J gene TRBJ2-3; 11 nucleotides line up with TRBD2. The CDR3 bases are TGTGCCAGCAGCCCCCTCGGTAGCGGGAGGGCAGATACGCAGTATTTT. It codes for CASSPLGSGRADTQYF.